What follows are 19 T cell receptor beta chains derived from one specimen sequenced in a study of response to subunit inactivated influenza vaccine. TCRdb redid the calling of the RT-PCR reads with MiXCR, one entry per CDR3 protein. Of 800,000 or so distinct CDR3 sequences listed, around 21% are singletons. Specimen: PBMCs from blood, collected around 5 days after vaccination. The receptors derive from a man between 45 and 60 years old who received an inactivated influenza vaccine.

This chain joins TRBV20-1 and TRBJ2-1; D is ambiguous. Looked up from germline, CDR1 is DFQATT and CDR2 is SNEGSKA (reference sequence). The CDR3 is 12 residues long. Trimming took off 7 bases at V and 7 bases at J, with 14 bases between the two ends. The CDR3 loop is CSGVPLPNEQFF. DNA of the CDR3: TGCAGTGGGGTCCCTCTCCCTAATGAGCAGTTCTTC.

This chain joins TRBV20-1 and TRBJ2-3; 7 positions match TRBD2. The CDR3 totals 15 residues. The germline V gene encodes CDR1 DFQATT and CDR2 SNEGSKA (reference sequence). Losses at the gene ends were 6 bases for V and 0 bases for J; bases not matched to a gene: 9. The CDR3 region has the DNA TGCAGTGCAGAAGATCCCGGGGGGAGCACAGATACGCAGTATTTT. Encoded protein: CSAEDPGGSTDTQYF.

The chain links TRBV15 to TRBJ1-5; maybe TRBD1 (6 bases). Germline V CDR1 and CDR2: LNHNV, YYDKDF (reference sequence). The CDR3 totals 16 residues. The germline V and J ends were trimmed by 5 bases and 4 bases, with 18 bases remaining between them. CDR3 DNA: TGTGCCACCAGCCCCGGGGGGCTGGAGTTTAATCAGCCCCAGCATTTT. Translating gives CATSPGGLEFNQPQHF.

This chain uses TRBV7-9 with TRBJ2-1, with a possible D match to TRBD2 (5 bases). The germline V and J ends were trimmed by 5 bases and 9 bases, with 14 bases remaining between them. Germline CDR1 and CDR2: SEHNR and FQNEAQ (reference sequence). CDR3 length: 13 residues. The CDR3 region is CASSPPLGGEQFF. The DNA for the CDR3 is TGTGCCAGCAGCCCTCCGTTAGGAGGTGAGCAGTTCTTC.

This clonotype was seen many times. The chain has TRBV20-1 and TRBJ2-1; 11 bases map to TRBD2. The CDR3 has 14 amino acids. Trimming removed 4 bases from V and 8 bases from J; junction bases left unmatched: 7. The germline gives CDR1 DFQATT, CDR2 SNEGSKA (reference sequence). CDR3 nucleotides: TGCAGTGCTATAGCGGGAGGGCCCTCGGATGAGCAGTTCTTC. Translated, it gives CSAIAGGPSDEQFF.

CDR3 protein: CASSPWAGPQETQYF. CDR3 nucleotide sequence: TGTGCCAGCAGCCCTTGGGCGGGGCCCCAAGAGACCCAGTACTTC. The rearrangement uses TRBV7-2 and TRBJ2-5; possible D gene TRBD2, 6 bases. The V end was cut by 5 bases, the J end by 1 base, with 14 bases between. There are 15 residues in the CDR3. The germline V gene has CDR1 SGHTA and CDR2 FQGNSA.

The rearrangement links TRBV27 to TRBJ2-7; a weak D match, TRBD1 (6 bases). Trimming stripped 2 bases from V and 0 bases from J, with 17 bases between. The CDR3 runs 17 residues. CDR1 and CDR2 from the germline V gene are MNHEY and SMNVEV (reference sequence). For the CDR3, the DNA is TGTGCCAGCAGTTTAAAACAATACCGGGACAACTCCTACGAGCAGTACTTC. Its protein product is CASSLKQYRDNSYEQYF.

The chain employs TRBV29-1 and TRBJ1-6, with 7 nucleotides matching TRBD1. Germline assignment: CDR1 SQVTM and CDR2 ANQGSEA. With 4 bases clipped from V and 5 bases from J, the junction kept 2 bases outside the gene matches. This CDR3 is built from 13 residues. The CDR3 here is CSVGTGDNSPLHF. The CDR3 DNA sequence: TGCAGCGTTGGGACAGGCGATAATTCACCCCTCCACTTT.

V gene TRBV9 combines with J gene TRBJ1-1; the D gene is possibly TRBD1 (5 bases). The V gene's germline CDR1 is SGDLS and CDR2 YYNGEE. The CDR3 has 13 residues. Deletions cut 3 bases from V and 4 bases from J, with 10 bases between. The CDR3 protein is CASSEAGSTEAFF. In DNA, the CDR3 is TGTGCCAGCAGCGAGGCAGGGAGCACTGAAGCTTTCTTT.

This clonotype was recorded a few times. The CDR3 here is CASSLYGGNYEQYF. The DNA of the CDR3 is TGTGCCAGCAGTTTATACGGGGGCAACTACGAGCAGTACTTC. The rearrangement uses TRBV12-3 or TRBV12-4 and TRBJ2-7; the D call may be TRBD1 or TRBD2 (6 bases each). The CDR3 is made up of 14 amino acids. The V end lost 2 bases, the J end lost 3 bases, and 11 bases lay between the germline ends.

The J gene is TRBJ1-1, the V gene TRBV7-9, with 7 bases that match TRBD1. CDR1 SEHNR and CDR2 FQNEAQ come from the germline V gene (reference sequence). The CDR3 runs to 14 residues. V was pared by 6 bases and J by 4 bases, with 8 bases of the junction left unmatched. In nucleotides, the CDR3 is TGTGCCAGCAGTCGGGACAGCCGAGGCACTGAAGCTTTCTTT. Its translation is CASSRDSRGTEAFF.

This clonotype was observed a few times. V gene TRBV20-1 combines with J gene TRBJ2-1; 7 positions agree with TRBD2. The trim removed 2 bases at V and 3 bases at J, leaving 13 bases unmatched. Germline CDR1 and CDR2: DFQATT and SNEGSKA (reference sequence). The CDR3 covers 17 residues. CDR3 sequence reads: CSARPRLGLADYNEQFF. In DNA, the CDR3 is TGCAGTGCTAGACCCCGTTTAGGGCTAGCGGACTACAATGAGCAGTTCTTC.

The chain recombines TRBV29-1 with TRBJ2-5, with 7 nucleotides matching TRBD2. This CDR3 spans 13 amino acids. Germline CDR1 reads SQVTM; CDR2 reads ANQGSEA. With V trimmed by 3 bases and J by 2 bases, 3 bases remained unmatched. CDR3 nucleotide sequence: TGCAGCGTTGATGGGGGGGGGCAAGAGACCCAGTACTTC. Translating it yields CSVDGGGQETQYF.

This clonotype turned up a few times. The V call is TRBV5-1, the J call TRBJ2-1; possibly TRBD2 for D (6 bases). Germline CDR1 reads SGHRS; CDR2 reads YFSETQ. Trimming cost V 1 base and J 4 bases, with 12 bases left between them. The CDR3 spans 15 residues. CDR3 DNA sequence: TGCGCCAGCAGCTTGTCAGTGGGGGGTTACAATGAGCAGTTCTTC. Translated, it gives CASSLSVGGYNEQFF. Full variable domain (rest looked up from reference TRBV5-1 and TRBJ2-1): KAGVTQTPRYLIKTRGQQVTLSCSPISGHRSVSWYQQTPGQGLQFLFEYFSETQRNKGNFPGRFSGRQFSNSRSEMNVSTLELGDSALYLCASSLSVGGYNEQFFGPGTRLTVL.

The table lists this clonotype with a few counts. This sequence joins TRBV12-3 or TRBV12-4 and TRBJ2-2; 11 bases agree with TRBD2. CDR3 size: 19 residues. V shed 0 bases and J 0 bases; nucleotides not matched to a gene: 6. CDR3 DNA sequence: TGTGCCAGCAGTTTAGCCCCGGTAGCGGGGGGGCCGAACACCGGGGAGCTGTTTTTT. Translation: CASSLAPVAGGPNTGELFF.

The chain couples TRBV5-1 to TRBJ2-1, with a tentative D call TRBD1 (5 bases). The CDR3 runs 17 residues. CDR1 is SGHRS, CDR2 YFSETQ, per germline. The V and J ends lost 2 bases and 6 bases respectively, with 21 bases between them. The CDR3 DNA follows: TGCGCCAGCAGCTTTGACGGCCTTAGTCTAGGGGCCAATGAGCAGTTCTTC. Its protein is CASSFDGLSLGANEQFF. The variable domain in full, with the rest retrieved from reference TRBV5-1 and TRBJ2-1, is KAGVTQTPRYLIKTRGQQVTLSCSPISGHRSVSWYQQTPGQGLQFLFEYFSETQRNKGNFPGRFSGRQFSNSRSEMNVSTLELGDSALYLCASSFDGLSLGANEQFFGPGTRLTVL.

The count of this clonotype is one. This rearrangement joins TRBV9 to TRBJ2-3; 8 bases are shared with TRBD2. The V gene's germline CDR1 is SGDLS and CDR2 YYNGEE. Unmatched junction bases numbered 5, after V lost 0 bases and J lost 5 bases. The CDR3 is 15 residues long. CDR3 bases: TGTGCCAGCAGCGTAGACGGGAGGGCCATAGATACGCAGTATTTT. As protein: CASSVDGRAIDTQYF.

Here the CDR3 DNA reads TGTGCCAGCAGCCAAGATTTGCGAGACCAAGAGACCCAGTACTTC. Protein: CASSQDLRDQETQYF. The V call is TRBV4-2, the J call TRBJ2-5, with unresolved D. From germline, CDR1 is LGHNA and CDR2 YNFKEQ. Trimming took off 0 bases at V and 0 bases at J, with 8 bases between the two ends. This CDR3 has 15 residues.

V and J are TRBV6-2 or TRBV6-3 and TRBJ2-3; 9 bases align to TRBD2. The CDR3 contains 17 residues. Germline CDR1 reads MNHEY; CDR2 reads SVGEGT. V shed 6 bases and J 3 bases; nucleotides not matched to a gene: 13. The CDR3 DNA follows: TGTGCCAGCAGACCACCGGGACTAGCAGGTCCGACAGATACGCAGTATTTT. It translates to CASRPPGLAGPTDTQYF.